The 6 T cell receptor beta chains below come from one sample, sequenced in a study of OX40 agonist ivuxolimab in advanced cancers. Repertoires were generated with immunoSEQ multiplex PCR, while TCRdb's copy carries only in-frame clones and drops some. The profile shows roughly 100,000 clones, approximately 85% of them singletons. Sequenced here: CD4+ or CD8+ T cells sorted from blood, sampled in a trial of the OX40 agonist ivuxolimab. The origin of the receptors is an adult with an advanced solid tumor such as melanoma, head and neck, liver or kidney cancer.

This sequence joins TRBV6-6 and TRBJ2-1, with D tentatively TRBD2 (5 bases). Trimming stripped 2 bases from V and 9 bases from J, with 8 bases between. CDR3 length: 12 amino acids. CDR1 is MNHNY and CDR2 is SVGAGI in the germline V gene (reference sequence). CDR3 amino acids: CASSYGRSEQFF. The CDR3, as DNA: TGTGCCAGCAGTTACGGGAGAAGTGAGCAGTTCTTC.

V is TRBV7-2 and J is TRBJ2-5; D ambiguous. The end of the DNA aligns better with TRBJ2-7, so the J call may be wrong. This CDR3 region has 11 residues. Germline CDR1 reads SGHTA; CDR2 reads FQGNSA. In DNA form, the CDR3 reads TGTGCCAGCAGCTTAATCCACGAGCAGTACTTC. It encodes CASSLIHEQYF.

The chain combines TRBV10-3 with TRBJ2-6, with 10 bases identical to TRBD2. This CDR3 is built from 15 residues. The germline V gene has CDR1 ENHRY and CDR2 SYGVKD. Losses at the gene ends were 8 bases for V and 4 bases for J; bases not matched to a gene: 5. The CDR3 here is CAIQAGGPGANVLTF. The CDR3 DNA reads TGTGCCATCCAAGCGGGAGGGCCCGGGGCCAACGTCCTGACTTTC.

The rearrangement joins TRBV10-3 to TRBJ2-7; 8 positions match TRBD1. Germline V lookup: CDR1 ENHRY, CDR2 SYGVKD. The CDR3 totals 15 residues. V dropped 3 bases and J dropped 5; count of bases not matched to a gene: 9. The CDR3 sequence is CAISDLGTGGDEQYF. In DNA, the CDR3 is TGTGCCATCAGTGACCTTGGGACAGGTGGCGACGAGCAGTACTTC.

The chain couples TRBV4-1 to TRBJ2-2; weak D call: TRBD2 (5 bases). The ends were cut back, 1 base at V and 4 bases at J, with 7 bases in the middle. The CDR3 spans 14 residues. From germline, CDR1 is MGHRA and CDR2 YSYEKL. CDR3 DNA: TGCGCCAGCAGCCAAGTGGGGAGCACCGGGGAGCTGTTTTTT. Protein: CASSQVGSTGELFF.

The CDR3 DNA sequence: TGTGCCTGGAGTTCCCCCCGCCCTCTTAATAGCAATCAGCCCCAGCATTTT. It encodes CAWSSPRPLNSNQPQHF. V gene TRBV30 combines with J gene TRBJ1-5; D is unclear. CDR1 is GTSNPN, CDR2 SVGIG, per germline (reference sequence). CDR3 size: 17 residues. V shed 2 bases and J shed 0 bases, with 17 bases lying between them.